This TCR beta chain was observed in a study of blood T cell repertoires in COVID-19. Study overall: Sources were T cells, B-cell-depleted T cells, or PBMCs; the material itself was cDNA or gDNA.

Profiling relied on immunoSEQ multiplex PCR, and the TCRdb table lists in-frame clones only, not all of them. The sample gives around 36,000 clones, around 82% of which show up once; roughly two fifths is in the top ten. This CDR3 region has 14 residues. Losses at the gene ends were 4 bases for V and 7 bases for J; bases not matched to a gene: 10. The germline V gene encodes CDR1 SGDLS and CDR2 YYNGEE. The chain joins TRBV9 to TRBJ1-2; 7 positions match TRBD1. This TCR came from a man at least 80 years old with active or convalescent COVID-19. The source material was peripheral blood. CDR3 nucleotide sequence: TGTGCCAGCAGCTCCGGGACAGCCGGTGGTGGCTACACCTTC. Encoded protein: CASSSGTAGGGYTF.